These T cell receptor beta chains were read from a single sample in a study of circulating and synovial CD4+ cells in juvenile arthritis. Sequencing used immunoSEQ multiplex PCR; TCRdb keeps in-frame clones, though not all of them. Of around 15,000 clones in the sample, around nine tenths were seen once. Material: CD4+ T cells from blood. Receptors originate from a human donor with juvenile idiopathic arthritis. The CDR3 runs from the conserved cysteine through the conserved F or W. For some rows the clone size is stated as once, few or many, or as a class when expanded; others skip it.

CDR3	size	V	J
CAWRGDRGGSPLHF	.	TRBV30	TRBJ1-6
CASSFRGLAGGSDTQYF	.	TRBV11-2	TRBJ2-3
CASSRLAGPRTDTQYF	.	TRBV19	TRBJ2-3
CASSQGGLDTDTQYF	.	TRBV2	TRBJ2-3
CASSYEQSYNSPLHF	.	TRBV6-5	TRBJ1-6
CASTITGTGGLEQYF	once	TRBV21-1	.
CASSFLRENYGYTF	once	TRBV5-6	TRBJ1-2
CASSSEGPRETSDTQYF	.	TRBV5-1	TRBJ2-3
CASSQAFNYRTDTQYF	.	TRBV4-3	TRBJ2-3
CASRTGGDTEAFF	few	TRBV19	TRBJ1-1
CASSLTQGNEQFF	.	TRBV7-6	TRBJ2-1
CASSEVRFNQPQHF	.	TRBV2	TRBJ1-5
CASIPGQINQPQHF	.	TRBV6-1	TRBJ1-5
CASSPGLGAYGYTF	.	TRBV6-6	TRBJ1-2
CASSLVGHSSYEQYF	.	TRBV5-6	TRBJ2-7
CASSLELRTGRLTDTQYF	.	TRBV5-1	TRBJ2-3
CATTVRESNEQFF	once	TRBV10-3	TRBJ2-1
CASSPSQGNYGYTF	.	TRBV18	TRBJ1-2
CASSFGGATDTQYF	.	TRBV7-2	TRBJ2-3
CASSPGQPFDYEQYF	.	TRBV9	TRBJ2-7
CASSPDSNYGYTF	.	TRBV18	TRBJ1-2
CASTLLRTDTQYF	.	TRBV7-9	TRBJ2-3
CASSRQLEAYEQYF	.	TRBV9	TRBJ2-7
CASGLLSGGEQFF	.	TRBV12-5	TRBJ2-1
CASSLGLRGDEQFF	.	TRBV7-8	TRBJ2-1
CASSLAGTGLNGYTF	.	TRBV7-9	TRBJ1-2
CASSKTDLSEQYF	.	TRBV19	TRBJ2-7
CASSLGGDRVGYTF	.	TRBV5-4	TRBJ1-2
CASSHRGTGNYGYTF	.	TRBV14	TRBJ1-2
CASSSISGGREAFF	.	TRBV27	TRBJ1-1
CASSLDLGVRKNTEAFF	.	TRBV5-1	TRBJ1-1
CASSESATETQYF	.	TRBV10-1	TRBJ2-5
CASRAGTASTDTQYF	.	TRBV2	TRBJ2-3
CASSLGGLYEQYF	.	TRBV7-2	TRBJ2-7
CASSQGQDYEQYF	.	TRBV18	TRBJ2-7
CASSALLGGGSGANVLTF	.	TRBV7-2	TRBJ2-6
CASSSSRDSPLHF	.	TRBV19	TRBJ1-6
CASSLPGFRGNTIYF	.	TRBV7-9	TRBJ1-3
CASSSMAAGSQETQYF	.	TRBV28	TRBJ2-5
CASSEELPGFF	.	TRBV2	TRBJ1-1
CASSLRLGGAQETQYF	.	TRBV7-7	TRBJ2-5
CASSWRGGNEQFF	.	TRBV11-3	TRBJ2-1
CASSQEKSGRAGGYNEQFF	.	TRBV4-1	TRBJ2-1
CASSPRTRTDTQYF	.	TRBV18	TRBJ2-3
CAISEPQMVGGAFF	.	TRBV10-3	TRBJ1-1
CASSLGGGQGTEAFF	.	TRBV7-9	TRBJ1-1
CASSFSGDSPLHF	.	TRBV7-2	TRBJ1-6
CASTEGLGEQFF	.	TRBV6-5	TRBJ2-1
CARAGGRSTDTQYF	.	TRBV19	TRBJ2-3
CASSQSFRSNEQFF	.	TRBV4-3	TRBJ2-1
CASRSPLPGQGAANYGYTF	.	TRBV28	TRBJ1-2
CAISDRGRNQPQHF	.	TRBV10-3	TRBJ1-5
CASSPWGRSYEQYF	.	TRBV27	.
CASSLPLGSREQFF	.	TRBV7-9	TRBJ2-1
CASSPNFSGRDGNTGELFF	.	TRBV5-4	TRBJ2-2
CASREVETGELFF	.	TRBV5-1	TRBJ2-2
CASRSQVNTEAFF	.	TRBV19	TRBJ1-1
CASSLGRTGGSSNQPQHF	.	TRBV7-9	TRBJ1-5
CASSLWGGRLPETQYF	once	TRBV7-3	TRBJ2-5
CASTPGGLGKNIQYF	.	TRBV6-6	TRBJ2-4